The 27 T cell receptor beta chains below come from one sample, sequenced in a study of low-dose radiotherapy and immunotherapy resistance in tumors. Gene-specific TRAV and TRBV primers were used for first-strand cDNA, covering alpha and beta chains. The PCR that amplified TCRs ran for 20 cycles, relying on a constant-region primer and a V-primer adapter. TCRdb called the reads again in MiXCR, with one record for every CDR3 protein. The table includes 6,700 or so distinct CDR3 sequences, approximately 64% detected once. All receptors derive from a human donor with advanced metastatic prostate, ovarian, gallbladder or colorectal cancer (not recorded which). This table probably holds off-target reads from a library built for another chain.

V gene TRBV13 combines with J gene TRBJ2-3; TRBD2 matches 10 bases. Per the germline V gene, CDR1 is PRHDT and CDR2 is FYEKMQ (reference sequence). The J segment lost 0 bases and the V segment lost 5 bases, leaving 14 bases of the junction unmatched. The CDR3 totals 19 residues. CDR3 DNA: TGTGCCAGCAGCGCCCTCGGGCTAGCGGGGGTTCCTAGCACAGATACGCAGTATTTT. Encoded protein: CASSALGLAGVPSTDTQYF.

This chain joins TRBV7-6 and TRBJ2-7, with 7 nucleotides matching TRBD2. V was clipped by 5 bases and J by 0 bases; unmatched bases: 4. This CDR3 has 14 amino acids. Germline V gives CDR1 SGHVS, CDR2 FNYEAQ. In DNA, the CDR3 is TGTGCCAGCAGCCCCGGGGGGACCTCCTACGAGCAGTACTTC. Translated, it gives CASSPGGTSYEQYF.

This rearrangement joins TRBV5-1 to TRBJ2-7; a possible D gene is TRBD2 (6 bases). V lost 3 bases and J lost 7, with 11 bases in between. Germline-derived CDR1 and CDR2 are SGHRS and YFSETQ. This CDR3 contains 12 residues. In DNA, the CDR3 is TGCGCCAGCAGCTCGGGAGTAGGGGAGCAGTACTTC. Protein product: CASSSGVGEQYF. The complete variable domain, with remaining parts taken from reference TRBV5-1 and TRBJ2-7, reads KAGVTQTPRYLIKTRGQQVTLSCSPISGHRSVSWYQQTPGQGLQFLFEYFSETQRNKGNFPGRFSGRQFSNSRSEMNVSTLELGDSALYLCASSSGVGEQYFGPGTRLTVT.

The V gene is TRBV24-1, the J gene TRBJ2-1; 11 nucleotides line up with TRBD2. Trimming at V came to 2 bases and at J to 5 bases, leaving 4 bases not matched to a gene. Germline CDR1 reads KGHDR; CDR2 reads SFDVKD. The CDR3 covers 16 residues. In DNA, the CDR3 is TGTGCCACCAGTGATTCTAGCGGGAGGAACGACAATGAGCAGTTCTTC. Protein product: CATSDSSGRNDNEQFF.

This rearrangement joins TRBV2 to TRBJ2-2; 10 nucleotides align to TRBD2. Germline V gene data show CDR1 as SNHLY and CDR2 as FYNNEI. The CDR3 extends over 15 amino acids. V was clipped by 8 bases and J by 4 bases; unmatched bases: 7. This CDR3 is CASGTGTSVTGELFF. The CDR3 DNA reads as TGTGCCAGCGGCACCGGGACTAGCGTCACCGGGGAGCTGTTTTTT.

The rearrangement links TRBV7-9 to TRBJ1-2; maybe TRBD1 (6 bases). V lost 5 bases and J 6 bases, leaving 7 bases between the germline ends. Germline V lookup: CDR1 SEHNR, CDR2 FQNEAQ (reference sequence). This CDR3 is 11 amino acids long. CDR3 residues: CASSNRDGYTF. DNA for the CDR3: TGTGCCAGCAGCAACAGGGATGGCTACACCTTC.

The chain uses TRBV20-1 and TRBJ2-1, with 7 bases that match TRBD1. The CDR3 consists of 14 residues. V gave up 1 base and J gave up 5 bases; unmatched junction bases: 5. Germline V lookup: CDR1 DFQATT, CDR2 SNEGSKA (reference sequence). The CDR3 loop reads CSARAPGQNNEQFF. CDR3 DNA sequence: TGCAGTGCTAGAGCCCCGGGACAGAACAATGAGCAGTTCTTC.

The gene calls are TRBV11-3 and TRBJ2-4; no reliable D call. The CDR3 has 13 residues. Germline V lookup: CDR1 SGHNT, CDR2 YENEEA. The ends were cut back, 5 bases at V and 0 bases at J, with 5 bases in the middle. The CDR3 spells CASSGEAKNIQYF. CDR3 coding DNA: TGTGCCAGCAGCGGGGAAGCCAAAAACATTCAGTACTTC.

The chain has TRBV6-1 and TRBJ1-5; D perhaps matches TRBD1 (6 bases). This CDR3 is 15 amino acids long. The germline V gene encodes CDR1 MNHNS and CDR2 SASEGT. The ends were cut back, 5 bases at V and 7 bases at J, with 18 bases in the middle. CDR3 nucleotides: TGTGCCAGCAGTAGAACAGGGAGTGGAGGGCAGCCCCAGCATTTT. It yields the protein CASSRTGSGGQPQHF.

This clonotype has only a few counts. The CDR3 nucleotides are TGTGCCAGCAGCCAAGTAGCGGGGGGTTACGAGCAGTACTTC. Its translation: CASSQVAGGYEQYF. The V gene is TRBV4-2, the J gene TRBJ2-7; 10 bases are a match to TRBD2. Germline V gene lookup returns CDR1 LGHNA and CDR2 YNFKEQ. The V segment lost 1 base and the J segment 4 bases; nucleotides outside the gene matches: 1. This CDR3 region has 14 residues.

The chain employs TRBV7-2 and TRBJ2-3; TRBD1 aligns across 7 bases. V trimming: 3 bases; J trimming: 5 bases; junction bases outside the gene matches: 5. Germline-derived CDR1 and CDR2 are SGHTA and FQGNSA. The CDR3 totals 14 residues. CDR3 bases: TGTGCCAGCAGCTTTGATAGGGGGCGAGATACGCAGTATTTT. As protein: CASSFDRGRDTQYF.

The V and J genes are TRBV28 and TRBJ2-1; 9 bases fit TRBD1. The CDR3 loop spans 14 amino acids. CDR1 and CDR2 (germline): MDHEN, SYDVKM. V was pared by 2 bases and J by 15 bases, with 11 bases of the junction left unmatched. The CDR3 DNA is TGTGCCAGCAGTTTAAGGGACAGGGCCTCTTTCGGGTTCTTC. Translating gives CASSLRDRASFGFF.

This clonotype was counted between two and nine times. The chain links TRBV6-6 to TRBJ2-2; D remains ambiguous. CDR1 and CDR2 (germline): MNHNY, SVGAGI (reference sequence). V lost 0 bases and J lost 6, with 11 bases in between. This CDR3 is 15 amino acids long. CDR3 DNA: TGTGCCAGCAGTTACTCGGCAGACATTCCCGGGGAGCTGTTTTTT. Translating it yields CASSYSADIPGELFF.

J is TRBJ2-7 and V is TRBV5-1; maybe TRBD1 (5 bases). The CDR3 extends over 14 amino acids. V lost 5 bases and J 7 bases, leaving 19 bases between the germline ends. The germline V gene has CDR1 SGHRS and CDR2 YFSETQ. CDR3: CASRQRQRIGEQYF. DNA of the CDR3: TGCGCCAGCAGACAAAGACAGCGCATTGGTGAGCAGTACTTC.

This chain uses TRBV6-2 or TRBV6-3 with TRBJ2-1; 10 nucleotides line up with TRBD2. Looked up from germline, CDR1 is MNHEY and CDR2 is SVGEGT. The junction had 7 bases not matched to a gene; V was cut back by 2 bases and J by 3 bases. This CDR3 contains 17 residues. CDR3 residues: CASSYAQRTSGYNEQFF. The CDR3 region has the DNA TGTGCCAGCAGTTACGCGCAAAGGACTAGCGGCTACAATGAGCAGTTCTTC.

The rearrangement joins TRBV9 to TRBJ1-6, with 7 bases that match TRBD1. Per germline, CDR1 SGDLS and CDR2 YYNGEE. The CDR3 length is 17 residues. The ends lost 4 bases at V and 0 bases at J; junction bases unmatched: 7. The CDR3 DNA follows: TGTGCCAGCAGCTTCCGGGACAGTAACTCCTATAATTCACCCCTCCACTTT. This codes for CASSFRDSNSYNSPLHF. Using reference TRBV9 and TRBJ1-6 for the parts outside the CDR3, the full variable domain is DSGVTQTPKHLITATGQRVTLRCSPRSGDLSVYWYQQSLDQGLQFLIQYYNGEERAKGNILERFSAQQFPDLHSELNLSSLELGDSALYFCASSFRDSNSYNSPLHFGNGTRLTVT.

Here the CDR3 DNA reads TGTGCCAGCGTTGGTAGCGGGAGCCCCGGGGAGCTGTTTTTT. Its protein is CASVGSGSPGELFF. The chain has TRBV2 and TRBJ2-2; TRBD2 matches 9 bases. This CDR3 has 14 amino acids. Germline CDR1 SNHLY, CDR2 FYNNEI. Trimming at V came to 8 bases and at J to 6 bases, leaving 7 bases not matched to a gene.

This clonotype was found a few times. The J gene is TRBJ2-3, the V gene TRBV9, with 7 bases that match TRBD1. In germline, CDR1 is SGDLS, CDR2 YYNGEE. The CDR3 totals 17 residues. J gave up 0 bases and V 3 bases, and 10 bases lay outside the gene matches. CDR3 region: CASSAGTDYTSTDTQYF. Here the CDR3 DNA reads TGTGCCAGCAGCGCCGGGACAGATTATACTAGCACAGATACGCAGTATTTT.

The chain is built from TRBV2 and TRBJ2-1; D is possibly TRBD2 (6 bases). CDR3 size: 16 residues. Deletions cut 8 bases from V and 0 bases from J, with 17 bases between. CDR1 and CDR2 (germline): SNHLY, FYNNEI. The CDR3 nucleotides read TGTGCCAGCGGAGGGGTCGCGGCAAGCTCCTACAATGAGCAGTTCTTC. Residues: CASGGVAASSYNEQFF.

V gene TRBV5-5 combines with J gene TRBJ2-5; D remains unclear. Trimming pared 2 bases from V and 3 bases from J, leaving 8 bases between. Germline-derived CDR1 and CDR2 are SGHKS and YYEKEE (reference sequence). This CDR3 is 13 amino acids long. The CDR3 DNA reads as TGTGCCAGCAGCTTTGCGGCCGAAGAGACCCAGTACTTC. Protein product: CASSFAAEETQYF.

V gene TRBV5-1 combines with J gene TRBJ2-2, with D possibly matching TRBD2 (6 bases). V shed 4 bases and J shed 1 base, with 8 bases lying between them. The V gene's germline CDR1 is SGHRS and CDR2 YFSETQ. The CDR3 covers 14 residues. CDR3 protein: CASSGDWNTGELFF. The CDR3, as DNA: TGCGCCAGCAGCGGGGACTGGAACACCGGGGAGCTGTTTTTT. Full variable domain (missing parts from reference TRBV5-1 and TRBJ2-2): KAGVTQTPRYLIKTRGQQVTLSCSPISGHRSVSWYQQTPGQGLQFLFEYFSETQRNKGNFPGRFSGRQFSNSRSEMNVSTLELGDSALYLCASSGDWNTGELFFGEGSRLTVL.

The rearrangement links TRBV5-4 to TRBJ2-1, with D perhaps TRBD2 (7 bases). Deletions cut 5 bases from V and 4 bases from J, with 13 bases between. The CDR3 has 14 residues. Germline assignment: CDR1 SGHNT and CDR2 YYREEE (reference sequence). CDR3 coding DNA: TGTGCCAGCAGTCTCGGGGGGCTTTACAATGAGCAGTTCTTC. Translating it yields CASSLGGLYNEQFF.

This clonotype was detected a few times. J is TRBJ1-5 and V is TRBV2; 9 bases match TRBD1. The germline V gene encodes CDR1 SNHLY and CDR2 FYNNEI. V shed 6 bases and J 7 bases; nucleotides not matched to a gene: 16. This CDR3 has 17 residues. The DNA for the CDR3 is TGTGCCAGCAGCCCCCCCGGGACAGGGCTTCGAAAGCAGCCCCAGCATTTT. Translating gives CASSPPGTGLRKQPQHF.

This clonotype occurred a few times. This chain uses TRBV5-1 with TRBJ1-6; D remains ambiguous. The ends were cut back, 0 bases at V and 9 bases at J, with 10 bases in the middle. The CDR3 length is 14 residues. The germline gives CDR1 SGHRS, CDR2 YFSETQ. The CDR3 loop is CASSLVGRSSPLHF. CDR3 DNA sequence: TGCGCCAGCAGCTTGGTAGGGAGGAGTTCACCCCTCCACTTT.

This clonotype occurred once. This chain links TRBV18 with TRBJ2-2; TRBD1 is a possible D gene (6 bases). The CDR3 is 16 residues long. Germline lookup yields CDR1 KGHSH and CDR2 LQKENI. V lost 2 bases and J lost 6, with 16 bases in between. CDR3 coding DNA: TGTGCCAGCTCACCATACGGAGACAGGCCTTCCGGGGAGCTGTTTTTT. Its translation is CASSPYGDRPSGELFF.

V usage is TRBV10-3 and J usage is TRBJ2-1; D gene unclear. Trimming removed 3 bases from V and 1 base from J, with 10 bases in between. The length of the CDR3 is 15 residues. CDR1 is ENHRY and CDR2 is SYGVKD in the germline V gene. CDR3 in DNA: TGTGCCATCAGTGACCCTACCTTATCCTACAATGAGCAGTTCTTC. This translates into CAISDPTLSYNEQFF.

The chain has TRBV5-1 and TRBJ2-3; TRBD2 might be the D (5 bases). The V gene lost 4 bases and the J gene lost 0 bases, with 12 bases spanning the gap. The germline V gene encodes CDR1 SGHRS and CDR2 YFSETQ. The CDR3 is 15 residues long. The CDR3 sequence: CASSRGPESTDTQYF. The CDR3 coding sequence is TGCGCCAGCAGCCGCGGGCCGGAAAGCACAGATACGCAGTATTTT.